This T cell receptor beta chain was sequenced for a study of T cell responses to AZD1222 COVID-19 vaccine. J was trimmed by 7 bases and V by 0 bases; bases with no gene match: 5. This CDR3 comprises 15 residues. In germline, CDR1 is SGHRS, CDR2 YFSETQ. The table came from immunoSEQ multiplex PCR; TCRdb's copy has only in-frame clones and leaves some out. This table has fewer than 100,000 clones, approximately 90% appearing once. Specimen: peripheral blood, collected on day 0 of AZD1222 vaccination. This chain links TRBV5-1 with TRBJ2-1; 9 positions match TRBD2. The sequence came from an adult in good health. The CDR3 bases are TGCGCCAGCAGCTTGGATCTAGCGGGGAGGAATGAGCAGTTCTTC. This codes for CASSLDLAGRNEQFF.